This T cell receptor beta chain emerged from a study of blood T cell repertoires in COVID-19. Original processing methods: Reference gene primers were amplified, and this amplification served to estimate nucleated cell counts. Method: immunoSEQ multiplex PCR; TCRdb's copy keeps in-frame clones and lacks some. That table is the source of V, J and clone size, and D and trimming were worked out from the DNA. This sample has around 340,000 clones, with approximately 91% found just once. This CDR3 spans 17 amino acids. The V segment lost 0 bases and the J segment 2 bases; nucleotides outside the gene matches: 5. Germline V gene sequence: CDR1 SGHRS, CDR2 YFSETQ.

What was sequenced was PBMCs or T cells enriched from blood (not recorded which). The chain uses TRBV5-1 and TRBJ2-1, with 10 bases matching TRBD2. This TCR was sampled from a woman aged 25 to 45 who had been exposed to COVID-19. As DNA, the CDR3 is TGCGCCAGCAGCTTGGGGCCAGCGGGAGGGCCCTACAATGAGCAGTTCTTC. This codes for CASSLGPAGGPYNEQFF.